A selection of T cell receptor beta chains follows, all from one sample in a study of control samples from healthy donors and cancer patients. Data came from immunoSEQ multiplex PCR; TCRdb stores just in-frame clones and leaves some out. The table shows 150,000 to 200,000 clones, with about 87% occurring only once. Source material: blood. These receptors all stem from a man younger than 40 in good health. The CDR3 runs from the conserved cysteine through the conserved F or W. Only some rows state a clone size, as once, few, many or a class for expanded clones.

len,v_gene,abundance,CDR3aa
15,TRBV11-1,.,CASSFRSAREETQYF
9,TRBV6-4,.,CASRAEAFF
12,TRBV7-9,.,CASSLQGYGYTF
13,TRBV19,.,CASSRTGIQPQHF
13,TRBV7-8,once,CASSARETDTQYF
13,TRBV6-5,.,CASTGTHNEKLFF
17,TRBV10-3,.,CAISELGQGMSTDEQYF
13,TRBV5-1,once,CASRGVLGEKLFF
14,TRBV25-1,.,CASSEVGGSYEQYF
14,TRBV28,.,CASRTDRGVETQYF
15,TRBV5-1,.,CASKGGMANTYEQYF
17,TRBV19,.,CASSQGQRLLMNTEAFF
10,TRBV20-1,.,CSASGQPQHF
15,TRBV30,.,CAWELTSGFNNEQFF
14,TRBV9,once,CASSVGTGQETQYF
13,TRBV4-1,.,CASRDYGAYGYTF
16,TRBV27,.,CASGRGAPTSGNTIYF
16,TRBV5-1,.,CASSLAGTSGQETQYF
12,TRBV10-3,.,CAISTGTSEQYF
14,TRBV7-2,.,CASSQGLARNEQYF
15,TRBV27,.,CASSLGGGQNYGYTF
14,TRBV19,.,CASRADTFTGELFF
17,TRBV28,once,CASSFARQPYSNQPQHF
14,TRBV9,few,CASSVDGRSHEQFF
15,TRBV10-3,.,CATRQQLASGNTIYF
12,TRBV15,.,CATSRDPGEQFF
13,TRBV9,.,CASSRELDEKLFF
15,TRBV28,.,CASRSPGPGNSPLHF
11,TRBV10-1,.,CASSEAGEAFF
19,TRBV10-1,.,CASSVGQGRMRANTGELFF
15,TRBV3-1/TRBV3-2,.,CASSQDTSGSYEQYF
15,TRBV14,.,CASSLSQGRVDTQYF
15,TRBV3-1/TRBV3-2,.,CASSPDPRFGQPQHF
17,TRBV18,.,CASSPPSVRASTGELFF
15,TRBV6-4,.,CASSETSGNTGELFF
15,TRBV7-8,.,CASSPSQGLSNEQFF
11,TRBV6-5,.,CASSYGGGYTF
11,TRBV20-1,.,CSARIRETQYF
14,TRBV5-1,.,CASSLETSWETQYF
15,TRBV4-2,few,CASSQTSSSWETQYF
14,TRBV6-5,few,CASNPTGSNQPQHF
14,TRBV7-2,.,CASSPSTGTTEAFF
16,TRBV11-2,.,CASSLEGTGVYNEQFF
14,TRBV5-4,.,CASSLDRGQEKLFF
14,TRBV27,.,CASSPTDRVIGYTF
12,TRBV12-3/TRBV12-4,.,CASNIGNQPQHF
15,TRBV28,.,CASSLEGPAKNIQYF
17,TRBV7-3,.,CASSPQPGQGGINEQYF
15,TRBV27,.,CASSLRAGGNTEAFF
12,TRBV6-5,few,CASTLQGVEAFF
12,TRBV24-1,.,CATSDLGREQFF
13,TRBV7-9,.,CASRPGQGGIQYF